A single sample gave rise to the 24 T cell receptor beta chains below, sequenced in a study of cytomegalovirus exposure and HLA in healthy donors. The PCR made use of 60 Vbeta and 13 Jbeta primers. Sequenced by immunoSEQ multiplex PCR; TCRdb stores in-frame clones only, minus some. The table lists about 160,000 clones. Material for sequencing was PBMCs. The receptors derive from a woman aged 50 to 60 in good health and CMV-seronegative.

The V gene is TRBV5-6, the J gene TRBJ1-5; 10 bases map to TRBD1. The CDR3 is made up of 14 amino acids. Unmatched junction bases numbered 3, after V lost 4 bases and J lost 5 bases. Germline CDR1 SGHDT, CDR2 YYEEEE. The CDR3 coding sequence is TGTGCCAGCAGCACCGGGACAGGGGATCAGCCCCAGCATTTT. The encoded protein is CASSTGTGDQPQHF. The complete variable domain, with remaining parts taken from reference TRBV5-6 and TRBJ1-5, reads DAGVTQSPTHLIKTRGQQVTLRCSPKSGHDTVSWYQQALGQGPQFIFQYYEEEERQRGNFPDRFSGHQFPNYSSELNVNALLLGDSALYLCASSTGTGDQPQHFGDGTRLSIL.

The rearrangement uses TRBV9 and TRBJ1-1; 8 bases agree with TRBD1. The CDR3 extends over 15 amino acids. J lost 3 bases, V lost 4 bases, and 8 bases had no gene match. Germline CDR1 reads SGDLS; CDR2 reads YYNGEE. For the CDR3, the DNA is TGTGCCAGCAGCCTACACCAACAGGGGGACACTGAAGCTTTCTTT. Protein: CASSLHQQGDTEAFF. Full variable domain (rest looked up from reference TRBV9 and TRBJ1-1): DSGVTQTPKHLITATGQRVTLRCSPRSGDLSVYWYQQSLDQGLQFLIQYYNGEERAKGNILERFSAQQFPDLHSELNLSSLELGDSALYFCASSLHQQGDTEAFFGQGTRLTVV.

The V and J genes are TRBV27 and TRBJ2-1; 8 bases align to TRBD2. From germline, CDR1 is MNHEY and CDR2 SMNVEV (reference sequence). The CDR3 has 17 residues. V trimming: 5 bases; J trimming: 8 bases; junction bases outside the gene matches: 17. CDR3 loop: CASSLRALSGIIYEQFF. DNA for the CDR3: TGTGCCAGCAGTCTTCGGGCCCTTAGCGGGATAATATATGAGCAGTTCTTC.

This chain uses TRBV29-1 with TRBJ2-1; D is possibly TRBD2 (5 bases). Trimming took off 2 bases at V and 15 bases at J, with 17 bases between the two ends. CDR1 and CDR2 (germline): SQVTM, ANQGSEA. CDR3 length equals 12 residues. CDR3 loop: CSVEKERRDRFF. The CDR3 DNA reads TGCAGCGTTGAAAAGGAGCGCCGGGATAGGTTCTTC.

The rearrangement links TRBV5-4 to TRBJ2-3; TRBD1 matches at 8 bases. V lost 4 bases, J lost 2 bases, and 6 bases stayed unmatched. CDR1 and CDR2 from the germline V gene are SGHNT and YYREEE (reference sequence). This CDR3 region has 15 residues. The CDR3 bases are TGTGCCAGCAGCGCCACAGGGGGGACCACAGATACGCAGTATTTT. Residues: CASSATGGTTDTQYF.

The CDR3 DNA follows: TGTGCCAGCAGTTCTTACAGGGGATACACTGAAGCTTTCTTT. This sequence encodes CASSSYRGYTEAFF. V usage is TRBV28 and J usage is TRBJ1-1; 7 nucleotides align to TRBD1. The CDR3 covers 14 residues. Trimming removed 4 bases from V and 3 bases from J; junction bases left unmatched: 5. Germline V gene lookup returns CDR1 MDHEN and CDR2 SYDVKM.

As concerns this clone: One end of the junction does not line up with germline, which may come from a read error. V and J are TRBV19 and TRBJ1-2; 7 positions agree with TRBD1. The length of the CDR3 is 10 residues. The germline gives CDR1 LNHDA, CDR2 SQIVND (reference sequence). CDR3 protein: CASNLDRTYF. The CDR3 DNA follows: TGTGCCAGTAATTTGGACAGGACCTATTTC. The full variable domain, rest sourced from reference TRBV19 and TRBJ1-2, is DGGITQSPKYLFRKEGQNVTLSCEQNLNHDAMYWYRQDPGQGLRLIYYSQIVNDFQKGDIAEGYSVSREKKESFPLTVTSAQKNPTAFYLCASNLDRTYFGSGTRLTVV.

The rearrangement uses TRBV6-5 and TRBJ2-3; the D gene is possibly TRBD2 (6 bases). The CDR3 has 13 residues. Trimming pared 7 bases from V and 6 bases from J, leaving 14 bases between. Germline values: CDR1 MNHEY, CDR2 SVGAGI. CDR3 DNA sequence: TGTGCCAGCAAGGGCGGGGCGGGTGATACGCAGTATTTT. Protein: CASKGGAGDTQYF.

The chain uses TRBV7-2 and TRBJ1-2; D unclear. V was trimmed by 2 bases and J by 4 bases, leaving 8 bases between them. The CDR3 loop spans 13 amino acids. From germline, CDR1 is SGHTA and CDR2 FQGNSA. CDR3 sequence: CASSLRVGYGYTF. In nucleotides, the CDR3 is TGTGCCAGCAGCTTACGGGTCGGCTATGGCTACACCTTC.

The rearrangement uses TRBV27 and TRBJ1-5; D is unresolved. The CDR3 length is 16 residues. Per the germline V gene, CDR1 is MNHEY and CDR2 is SMNVEV (reference sequence). With 2 bases removed from V and 1 base from J, the gap between germline ends came to 12 bases. CDR3 region: CASSLLSGGSNQPQHF. CDR3 bases: TGTGCCAGCAGTTTACTCTCAGGTGGCAGCAATCAGCCCCAGCATTTT.

The rearrangement uses TRBV5-5 and TRBJ1-4; TRBD1 agrees at 10 bases. Per the germline V gene, CDR1 is SGHKS and CDR2 is YYEKEE (reference sequence). The CDR3 loop spans 14 amino acids. V shed 4 bases and J 6 bases; nucleotides not matched to a gene: 3. The CDR3: CASSKTGGDEKLFF. CDR3 DNA sequence: TGTGCCAGCAGCAAGACAGGGGGCGATGAAAAACTGTTTTTT.

CDR3 residues: CASSLLSGTSRNEQFF. In DNA form, the CDR3 reads TGTGCCAGCAGTTTGCTCTCCGGGACTAGCCGCAATGAGCAGTTCTTC. This rearrangement joins TRBV27 to TRBJ2-1, with 9 bases aligning to TRBD2. The germline V gene encodes CDR1 MNHEY and CDR2 SMNVEV (reference sequence). This CDR3 is built from 16 residues. With 3 bases clipped from V and 6 bases from J, the junction kept 9 bases outside the gene matches.

The chain joins TRBV7-8 to TRBJ2-7; 7 nucleotides align to TRBD1. The junction had 6 bases not matched to a gene; V was cut back by 1 base and J by 3 bases. The length of the CDR3 is 15 residues. Germline assignment: CDR1 SGHVS and CDR2 FQNEAQ. The CDR3 here is CASSLVRDSFYEQYF. The CDR3 DNA follows: TGTGCCAGCAGCTTAGTTAGGGACAGCTTCTACGAGCAGTACTTC.

This chain uses TRBV9 with TRBJ2-3; 7 bases map to TRBD1. The CDR3 runs to 14 residues. The germline gives CDR1 SGDLS, CDR2 YYNGEE. The J segment lost 2 bases and the V segment lost 2 bases, leaving 2 bases of the junction unmatched. The CDR3, as DNA: TGTGCCAGCAGCGTGGGACAGAACACAGATACGCAGTATTTT. Translation gives CASSVGQNTDTQYF.

This chain joins TRBV7-9 and TRBJ1-2, with D perhaps matching TRBD1 (6 bases). The CDR3 spans 13 residues. The germline V and J ends were trimmed by 2 bases and 6 bases, with 10 bases remaining between them. CDR1 is SEHNR, CDR2 FQNEAQ, per germline (reference sequence). DNA of the CDR3: TGTGCCAGCAGCTTACAGGGGACCCATGGCTACACCTTC. Translating it yields CASSLQGTHGYTF.

J is TRBJ2-3 and V is TRBV7-7; D uncertain. Germline-derived CDR1 and CDR2 are SSHAT and FNYEAQ (reference sequence). Trimming stripped 5 bases from V and 2 bases from J, with 5 bases between. This CDR3 contains 12 residues. In DNA, the CDR3 is TGTGCCAGCAGCCCTTTCACAGATACGCAGTATTTT. Its protein is CASSPFTDTQYF. The full variable domain, with the rest looked up from reference TRBV7-7 and TRBJ2-3, is GAGVSQSPRYKVTKRGQDVTLRCDPISSHATLYWYQQALGQGPEFLTYFNYEAQPDKSGLPSDRFSAERPEGSISTLTIQRTEQRDSAMYRCASSPFTDTQYFGPGTRLTVL.

The rearrangement joins TRBV5-6 to TRBJ2-3; TRBD2 aligns across 8 bases. This CDR3 is 16 amino acids long. J lost 1 base, V lost 2 bases, and 6 bases had no gene match. The germline CDR1 and CDR2 sequences are SGHDT and YYEEEE. CDR3 loop: CASSFWRGRRTDTQYF. Written as DNA, the CDR3 is TGTGCCAGCAGCTTTTGGCGCGGGAGGCGCACAGATACGCAGTATTTT.

About this clone: Other DNA sequences in this sample translate to the same CDR3. The V gene is TRBV28, the J gene TRBJ1-5; D is perhaps TRBD1 (6 bases). CDR1 MDHEN and CDR2 SYDVKM come from the germline V gene. The length of the CDR3 is 13 residues. V lost 5 bases to trimming and J lost 4 bases, with 9 bases between them. The CDR3 spells CASSVRGNQPQHF. Here the CDR3 DNA reads TGTGCCAGCAGTGTCAGGGGTAATCAGCCCCAGCATTTT.

The genes are TRBV23-1 and TRBJ2-7; perhaps TRBD2 as D (5 bases). TRBV23-1 is an open reading frame, and its role is uncertain. The V end was cut by 3 bases, the J end by 5 bases, with 11 bases between. The CDR3 has 13 residues. The CDR3: CASSQREWDEQYF. Written as DNA, the CDR3 is TGCGCCAGCAGTCAGAGGGAGTGGGACGAGCAGTACTTC.

CDR3 in amino acids: CAGWRGANYNEQFF. In DNA, the CDR3 is TGTGCCGGCTGGCGGGGGGCCAACTACAATGAGCAGTTCTTC. V and J are TRBV30 and TRBJ2-1, with TRBD2 matching over 8 bases. Germline-derived CDR1 and CDR2 are GTSNPN and SVGIG (reference sequence). The CDR3 has 14 amino acids. V gave up 8 bases and J gave up 3 bases; unmatched junction bases: 9.

The chain uses TRBV6-5 and TRBJ2-1; tentatively, D is TRBD2 (6 bases). Germline values: CDR1 MNHEY, CDR2 SVGAGI. V lost 5 bases to trimming and J lost 8 bases, with 10 bases between them. The CDR3 has 12 residues. The CDR3 nucleotides read TGTGCCAGCAGTGGGACTGGGTATGAGCAGTTCTTC. Amino acid sequence: CASSGTGYEQFF.

The V and J genes are TRBV4-3 and TRBJ2-4; perhaps TRBD1 as D (6 bases). Trimming left V 4 bases short and J 8 bases short, with 15 bases between. The CDR3 extends over 14 amino acids. Germline values: CDR1 LGHNA, CDR2 YSLEER. The CDR3 protein is CASSRGGWADIQYF. The CDR3 nucleotides are TGCGCCAGCAGCCGAGGGGGATGGGCGGACATTCAGTACTTC.

V is TRBV28 and J is TRBJ1-6; D possibly corresponds to TRBD1 (5 bases). V was cut by 6 bases and J by 8 bases, with 5 bases left in between. CDR3 length equals 11 residues. Germline V gene lookup returns CDR1 MDHEN and CDR2 SYDVKM. The CDR3 region has the DNA TGTGCCAGCAGAGGGGATTCACCCCTCCACTTT. It codes for CASRGDSPLHF.

CDR3 region: CASKPSDSQYNEQFF. CDR3 nucleotide sequence: TGCGCCAGCAAACCTTCGGACAGTCAGTACAATGAGCAGTTCTTC. The rearrangement links TRBV5-1 to TRBJ2-1, with D perhaps TRBD1 (6 bases). The CDR3 extends over 15 amino acids. Trimming took off 6 bases at V and 4 bases at J, with 17 bases between the two ends. CDR1 SGHRS and CDR2 YFSETQ come from the germline V gene.